Listed below are T cell receptor beta chains from one sample, sequenced in a study of T cell repertoires in cytomegalovirus infection. TCRdb recomputed calls from the reads with MiXCR, one row per CDR3 protein. This table holds hundreds of thousands of distinct CDR3 sequences, roughly 30% found once. Their target antigens are unknown. Sequencing was performed on cultured CD8+ T cells from PBMCs, taken from culture after CMV antigen stimulation. The receptors here all came from a human donor in good health (CMV status not recorded). Some clones in this sample may be carry-over from other donors' samples. Both conserved end residues are part of each CDR3. The D gene is left open where the match is weak. Clone size appears in some rows only: once, few, many, or a class for an expanded clone.

V	J	D	size	CDR3	DNA
TRBV20-1	TRBJ2-7	NA	once	CSARDGTGYEQYF	TGCAGTGCTAGAGATGGGACTGGCTACGAGCAGTACTTC
TRBV7-2	TRBJ2-5	TRBD2	few	CASSLWGSGGPEETQYF	TGTGCCAGCAGCTTATGGGGTAGCGGGGGGCCCGAAGAGACCCAGTACTTC
TRBV7-8	TRBJ1-1	NA	many	CASSLGLRTEAFF	TGTGCCAGCAGTTTAGGACTTCGCACTGAAGCTTTCTTT
TRBV6-2/TRBV6-3	TRBJ2-1	TRBD2	NA	CATSGTSGNNEQFF	TGTGCCACCTCGGGTACTAGCGGGAACAATGAGCAGTTCTTC
TRBV11-3	TRBJ2-1	NA	few	CASSQARGTGNEQFF	TGTGCCAGCAGCCAAGCCAGGGGTACTGGCAATGAGCAGTTCTTC
TRBV4-3	TRBJ2-6	TRBD2	many	CASSLSELAGGTGANVLTF	TGCGCCAGCAGCCTCTCTGAGTTAGCGGGGGGGACTGGGGCCAACGTCCTGACTTTC
TRBV4-1	TRBJ1-6	TRBD1	NA	CASSRSGTGNSPLHF	TGCGCCAGCAGCCGTTCCGGGACAGGAAATTCACCCCTCCACTTT
TRBV7-6	TRBJ2-1	TRBD2	few	CASSPSGGRGEQFF	TGTGCCAGCAGCCCCTCTGGCGGGAGGGGTGAGCAGTTCTTC
TRBV13	TRBJ1-1	NA	few	CASSTDRRWNTEAFF	TGTGCCAGCAGCACCGACCGCCGGTGGAACACTGAAGCTTTCTTT
TRBV7-2	TRBJ2-7	TRBD2	many	CASSLNGGILSREQYF	TGTGCCAGCAGCCTAAACGGGGGGATTTTGAGCCGCGAGCAGTACTTC
TRBV20-1	TRBJ2-3	TRBD2	NA	CSASFLAGGADTQYF	TGCAGTGCTAGCTTCCTAGCGGGGGGGGCAGATACGCAGTATTTT
TRBV9	TRBJ1-1	TRBD1	NA	CASRQQGITEAFF	TGTGCCAGCAGACAACAGGGGATCACTGAAGCTTTCTTT
TRBV12-3/TRBV12-4	TRBJ1-5	TRBD1	many	CASTPTGYQPQHF	TGTGCCAGCACCCCGACAGGGTATCAGCCCCAGCATTTT
TRBV5-4	TRBJ2-2	NA	NA	CASRLHTGELFF	TGTGCCAGCCGCCTACATACCGGGGAGCTGTTTTTT
TRBV7-2	TRBJ1-4	NA	many	CASTPRTPTTNEKLFF	TGTGCCAGCACACCCCGGACGCCGACCACTAATGAAAAACTGTTTTTT
TRBV6-5	TRBJ2-5	TRBD2	many	CASSSAGGRETQYF	TGTGCCAGCAGTTCCGCGGGGGGGCGGGAGACCCAGTACTTC
TRBV7-2	TRBJ1-2	TRBD1	many	CASTYSPGQENYGYTF	TGTGCCAGCACCTATTCCCCGGGACAGGAGAACTATGGCTACACCTTC